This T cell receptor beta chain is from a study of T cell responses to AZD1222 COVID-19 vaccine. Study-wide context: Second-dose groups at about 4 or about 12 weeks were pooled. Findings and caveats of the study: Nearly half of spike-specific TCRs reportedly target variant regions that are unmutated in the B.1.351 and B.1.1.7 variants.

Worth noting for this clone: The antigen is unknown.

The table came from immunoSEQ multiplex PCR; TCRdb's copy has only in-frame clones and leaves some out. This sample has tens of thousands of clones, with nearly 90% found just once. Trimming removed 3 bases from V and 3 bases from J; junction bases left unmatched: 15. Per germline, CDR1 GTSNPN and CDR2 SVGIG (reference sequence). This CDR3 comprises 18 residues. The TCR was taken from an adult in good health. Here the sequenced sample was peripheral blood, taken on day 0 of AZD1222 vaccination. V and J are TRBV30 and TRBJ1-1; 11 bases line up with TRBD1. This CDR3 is CAWRRVRDRGIKDTEAFF. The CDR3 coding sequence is TGTGCCTGGAGAAGGGTAAGGGACAGGGGGATCAAGGACACTGAAGCTTTCTTT.